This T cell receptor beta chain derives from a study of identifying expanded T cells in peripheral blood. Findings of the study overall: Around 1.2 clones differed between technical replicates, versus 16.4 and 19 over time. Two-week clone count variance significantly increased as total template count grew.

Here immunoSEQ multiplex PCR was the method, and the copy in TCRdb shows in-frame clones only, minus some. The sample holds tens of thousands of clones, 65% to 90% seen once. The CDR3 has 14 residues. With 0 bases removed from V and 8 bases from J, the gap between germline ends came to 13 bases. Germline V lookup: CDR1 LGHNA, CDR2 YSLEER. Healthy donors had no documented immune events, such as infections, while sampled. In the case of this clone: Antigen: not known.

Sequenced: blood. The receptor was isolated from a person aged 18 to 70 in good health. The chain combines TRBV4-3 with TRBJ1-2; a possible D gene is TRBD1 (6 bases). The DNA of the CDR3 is TGCGCCAGCAGCCAAGAGCGGGGGCCTACCGGCTACACCTTC. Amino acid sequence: CASSQERGPTGYTF.